The entry below describes one T cell receptor (beta chain). Its antigen target is currently unknown. No much larger clone is present one base from it, and per-base qualities are unavailable. The CDR3 measures 15 amino acids from cysteine to phenylalanine. The sequence is cut down to CDR3 DNA, 45 bases in frame from base 1. CDR1 and CDR2 were assigned from the germline V gene (reference sequence) as MNHNY and SVGAGI. The germline V and J ends show losses of 6 bases and 4 bases respectively, and no gene match explains 8 bases of the junction. The record originates from a study of graft-versus-host responses after intestinal transplantation listed by TCRdb under 2021. For the wider study: Recipients received multivisceral, liver-intestinal, or isolated intestinal transplants. Donor T cell macrochimerism was defined as a peak of at least 4% donor T cells among recipient peripheral blood mononuclear cells. After intestinal transplantation, graft-versus-host and host-versus-graft alloreactive T cell clones were followed in the graft, circulation and bone marrow using bulk TCR-beta CDR3 sequencing. To identify alloreactive clones, pre-transplant mixed lymphocyte reaction products were sequenced and compared with unstimulated pre-transplant donor and recipient T cells. The cohort enrolled about two dozen intestinal transplant recipients, one of whom was a retransplant, and a few patients without pretransplant specimens were excluded. All recipients received anti-thymocyte globulin induction followed by maintenance tacrolimus and steroids for two to four years. Rather than being sequenced by the commercial service, samples from a few later patients were sequenced in-house on an Illumina MiSeq and processed with MiXCR.

Study-level results and caveats: In the allografts of patients with donor T cell macrochimerism, GvH to HvG T cell clonal ratios were high. GvH clones were detected in recipient bone marrow, and some of these GvH clones were observed earlier in ileal mucosa or blood, consistent with an intestinal mucosal origin. Early after transplant, declines in HvG clones were associated with peak levels of circulating GvH clones. The conclusions were limited by the relatively low number and heterogeneity of the intestinal transplant patients.

According to the study, the label for this sample's time point signals: cells obtained before transplantation from donor or recipient. CD3+CD4+ and CD3+CD8+ populations were FACS-sorted from unstimulated pre-transplant donor and recipient cells taken from spleen or lymph nodes. Library method: the immunoSEQ multiplex PCR assay. For most patients, genomic DNA was isolated with the Qiagen DNeasy Blood and Tissue Kit and sent frozen to Adaptive Biotechnologies for TCR sequencing. High-throughput TCR-beta CDR3 sequencing of genomic DNA from most patients was performed by Adaptive Biotechnologies. Per the authors' processing: Adaptive's ImmunoSEQ software was the source of the TCR sequencing data for 15 to 20 patients, while three other patients were processed with MiXCR and VDJtools. To correct CD4 versus CD8 sorting errors, any sequence found in both subsets at a frequency ratio below 5:1 was removed. CDR3 nucleotide sequences shared by donor and recipient were removed because the origin of these sequences could not be assigned. To be classed as alloreactive, a clone needed at least 2-fold expansion over unstimulated cells and a minimum CFSE-low frequency of 0.002% (template counts) or 0.001% (read counts). Clones detected in sequenced pre-transplant spleen, lymph node, or MLR CFSE-low populations of the donor or recipient were defined as mappable. Cumulative frequency of alloreactive clones was calculated as a percentage of all sequences weighted by copy number. TCRdb limited this immuneACCESS table to in-frame rearrangements with V and J called. A share of clones is missing; checked studies link under half to unresolved V genes, and the rest is unexplained. V and J calls and clone size are given by that table; D and trimming were obtained from the DNA. For this sample the table gives tens of thousands of clones, of which roughly 90% were detected only once. The biggest ten clones account for around 0.49% of the sample.

The sample in question was unstimulated CD8+ T cells sorted from spleen or lymph node cells, obtained before intestinal transplant. This receptor was identified in a human donor who received an intestinal transplant. In this chain, TRBV6-6 is recombined with TRBJ2-3, with 9 junctional bases fitting TRBD1. For the CDR3, the sequence is CASSQTDRGPDTQYF. The nucleotides read TGTGCCAGCAGCCAAACGGACAGGGGCCCAGATACGCAGTATTTT.